This T cell receptor (beta chain) was found in a study of T-cell reconstitution after alpha-beta-depleted transplantation in children. Points from the study as a whole: The study reportedly traced alpha-beta T cells about two months after transplant to several hundred expanded graft clones.

CDR1 is DFQATT, CDR2 SNEGSKA, per germline (reference sequence). V lost 6 bases and J lost 5, with 8 bases in between. This CDR3 comprises 11 residues. TCRbeta library preparation incorporated unique molecular identifiers. TCRdb recomputed calls from the PCR reads with MiXCR, one row per CDR3 protein. Among about 400,000 distinct CDR3 sequences, roughly 15% were seen once, and the ten largest hold under 30%. On this clonotype: Its antigen is undetermined.

This specimen was PBMCs, mostly from graft donor cells, taken 360 days after TCRalphabeta/CD19-depleted stem cell transplant. The receptor was isolated from a boy under two years old who had a stem cell transplant for Wiskott-Aldrich syndrome, so the T cells may come from the graft donor. The chain couples TRBV20-1 to TRBJ2-1, with D perhaps matching TRBD1 (6 bases). CDR3 coding DNA: TGCAGTGCGTACAGGGACAATGAGCAGTTCTTC. Amino acid sequence: CSAYRDNEQFF.